This TCR beta chain came from a study of vaccination effects on CD4 cells after COVID-19. General study findings and limits: Clones that were induced by infection or by vaccine showed marked contraction late after vaccination.

Culture lasted roughly 9 days before CD4+ T cell isolation. Each participant was administered two doses of either the BNT162b2 or the mRNA-1273 vaccine. Regarding this clone: Its antigen is unidentified.

Profiling relied on immunoSEQ multiplex PCR, and the TCRdb table lists in-frame clones only, not all of them. In the table there are about 73,000 clones, 65% to 80% of which are singletons. The CDR3 extends over 15 amino acids. The ends were cut back, 3 bases at V and 2 bases at J, with 12 bases in the middle. From germline, CDR1 is SGDLS and CDR2 YYNGEE. This specimen was CD4+ T cells from PBMCs cultured without peptide, taken after COVID-19 vaccination. This clonotype was obtained from a human donor who received a COVID-19 vaccine. This chain links TRBV9 with TRBJ2-1, with unresolved D. The CDR3 region is CASSDAPGPYNEQFF. For the CDR3, the DNA is TGTGCCAGCAGCGATGCCCCCGGGCCCTACAATGAGCAGTTCTTC.